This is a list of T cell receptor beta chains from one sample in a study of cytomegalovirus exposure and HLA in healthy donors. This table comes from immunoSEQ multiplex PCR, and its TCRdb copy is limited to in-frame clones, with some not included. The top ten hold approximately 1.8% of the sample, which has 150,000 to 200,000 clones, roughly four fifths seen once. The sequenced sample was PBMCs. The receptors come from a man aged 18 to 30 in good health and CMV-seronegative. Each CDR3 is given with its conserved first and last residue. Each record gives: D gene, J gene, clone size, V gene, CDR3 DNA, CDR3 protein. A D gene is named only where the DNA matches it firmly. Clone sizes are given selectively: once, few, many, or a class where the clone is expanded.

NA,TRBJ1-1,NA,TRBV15,TGTGCCACCAGGCAGGTGGGCGTCACTGAAGCTTTCTTT,CATRQVGVTEAFF
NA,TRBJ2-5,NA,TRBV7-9,TGTGCCAGCAGCTTAGACTTTTTAACTCAAGAGACCCAGTACTTC,CASSLDFLTQETQYF
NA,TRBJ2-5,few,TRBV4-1,TGCGCCAGCAGCCAAGAAGACGCGGAAGAGACCCAGTACTTC,CASSQEDAEETQYF
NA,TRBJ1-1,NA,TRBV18,TGTGCCAGCTCTTCCCCGACTCAGAACACTGAAGCTTTCTTT,CASSSPTQNTEAFF
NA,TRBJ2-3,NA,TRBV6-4,TGTGCCAGCGCCATCGGACAGACTCACACAGATACGCAGTATTTT,CASAIGQTHTDTQYF
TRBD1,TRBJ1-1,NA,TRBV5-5,TGTGCCAGCAGCCGGTCCGGGACAGGGACCTGGGAAGCTTTCTTT,CASSRSGTGTWEAFF
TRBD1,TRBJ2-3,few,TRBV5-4,TGTGCCAGCAACGGACAGGGGGCTTTGGCGGGCGTTGGGGGAGATACGCAGTATTTT,CASNGQGALAGVGGDTQYF
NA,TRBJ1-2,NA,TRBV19,TGTGCCAGTAGTCAGGGTGTCGGGAACTATGGCTACACCTTC,CASSQGVGNYGYTF
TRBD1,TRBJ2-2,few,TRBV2,TGTGCCAGCAGGTGGCAGGGGGCGAGCGGGGAGCTGTTTTTT,CASRWQGASGELFF
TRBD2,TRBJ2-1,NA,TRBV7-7,TGTGCTAGCAGCTTAGGAGCGCGTCTAGCGGGGGACAATGAGCAGTTCTTC,CASSLGARLAGDNEQFF
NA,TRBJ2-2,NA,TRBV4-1,TGCGCCAGCAGCCATTACAGGGTGAGGAGCGCGAACACCGGGGAGCTGTTTTTT,CASSHYRVRSANTGELFF
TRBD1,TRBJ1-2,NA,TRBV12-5,TGTGCTAGTGGTTTGGGACAGGGGGCGATCTATGGCTACACCTTC,CASGLGQGAIYGYTF
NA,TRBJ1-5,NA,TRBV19,TGTGCCAGTAGTATGGGAGGGGCCAAGGTTCAGCCCCAGCATTTT,CASSMGGAKVQPQHF
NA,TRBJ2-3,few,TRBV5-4,TGTGCCAGCAGCTTGGGTCAGGGCCGCACAGATACGCAGTATTTT,CASSLGQGRTDTQYF
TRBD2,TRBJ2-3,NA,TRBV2,TGTGCCAGCAGTGAACCGCGGGAGCGAACTAGCACAGATACGCAGTATTTT,CASSEPRERTSTDTQYF
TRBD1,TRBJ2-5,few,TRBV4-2,TGTGCCAGCAGCCAAGCCGACAGGGGGCTATCGGAGACCCAGTACTTC,CASSQADRGLSETQYF